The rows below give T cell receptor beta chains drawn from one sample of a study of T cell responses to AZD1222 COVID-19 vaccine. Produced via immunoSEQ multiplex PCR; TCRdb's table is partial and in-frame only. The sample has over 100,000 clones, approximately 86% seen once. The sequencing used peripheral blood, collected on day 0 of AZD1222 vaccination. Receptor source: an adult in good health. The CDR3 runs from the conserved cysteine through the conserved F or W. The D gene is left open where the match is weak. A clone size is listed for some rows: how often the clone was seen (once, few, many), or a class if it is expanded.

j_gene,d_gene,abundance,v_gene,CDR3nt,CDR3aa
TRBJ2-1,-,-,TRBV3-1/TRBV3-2,TGTGCCAGCAGCCAAGAGTGGGGGAGGGGGAACAATGAGCAGTTCTTC,CASSQEWGRGNNEQFF
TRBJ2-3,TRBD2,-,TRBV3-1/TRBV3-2,TGTGCCAGCAGCCCCGGACTAGCGGGGGCCACAGATACGCAGTATTTT,CASSPGLAGATDTQYF
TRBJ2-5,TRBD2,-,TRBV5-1,TGCGCCAGCACCCCCGGACTAGCGGGGGGGGAGACCCAGTACTTC,CASTPGLAGGETQYF
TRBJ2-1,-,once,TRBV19,TGTGCCAGTAGTCTATGGGGACGTGGCAATGAGCAGTTCTTC,CASSLWGRGNEQFF
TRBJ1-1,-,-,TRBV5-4,TGTGCCAGCAGCCTAAAGGGATCTCAGGGGAAAGCTTTCTTT,CASSLKGSQGKAFF
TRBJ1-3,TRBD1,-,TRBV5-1,TGCGCCAGCTCCTCGACAGGGAGTACTGGAAACACCATATATTTT,CASSSTGSTGNTIYF
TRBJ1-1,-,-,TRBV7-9,TGTGCCAGCAGCTTTATCGCAGGGGACACTGAAGCTTTCTTT,CASSFIAGDTEAFF
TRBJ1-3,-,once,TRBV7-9,TGTGCCAGCAGCTTTACACCGGGACCGAGCTCTGGAAACACCATATATTTT,CASSFTPGPSSGNTIYF
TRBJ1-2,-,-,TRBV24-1,TGTGCCACCAGTGAAGACGGGTTTCCGGCTCAAGGCTACACCTTC,CATSEDGFPAQGYTF
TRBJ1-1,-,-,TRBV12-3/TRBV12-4,TGTGCCAGCAGCGACTCAACAAACACTGAAGCTTTCTTT,CASSDSTNTEAFF
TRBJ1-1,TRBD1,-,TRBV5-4,TGTGCCAGCAGCGCCCTGACAGGGGATGACACTGAAGCTTTCTTT,CASSALTGDDTEAFF
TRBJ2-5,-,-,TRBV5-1,TGCGCCAGCAGCTTTTCGCAGGAAGAGACCCAGTACTTC,CASSFSQEETQYF
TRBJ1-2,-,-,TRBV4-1,TGCGCCAGCAGCCAAGAACCCTCCGTGAGGGCGAAGTATGGCTACACCTTC,CASSQEPSVRAKYGYTF
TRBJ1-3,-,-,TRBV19,TGTGCCAGTAGCCTTACAGGGAGCTCTGGAAACACCATATATTTT,CASSLTGSSGNTIYF
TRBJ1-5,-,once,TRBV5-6,TGTGCCAGCAGCTTGGGCCGCGGTCAGCCCCAGCATTTT,CASSLGRGQPQHF
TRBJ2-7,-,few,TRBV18,TGTGCCAGCTCACCGCCGGGACACGGGATCTACGAGCAGTACTTC,CASSPPGHGIYEQYF